One sample yielded the 24 T cell receptor beta chains listed below, sequenced in a study of blood T cell repertoires in COVID-19. Using immunoSEQ multiplex PCR, the repertoire was profiled, and TCRdb retains in-frame clones only, with some absent. The sample shows around 60,000 clones, roughly nine tenths of them seen only once. Source material: peripheral blood. These receptor sequences come from a man in his sixties with acute or convalescent COVID-19.

The V gene is TRBV5-4, the J gene TRBJ1-5; no definite D call. V dropped 2 bases and J dropped 9 bases, with 9 bases sitting between them. Germline CDR1 and CDR2: SGHNT and YYREEE (reference sequence). This CDR3 spans 12 amino acids. The CDR3 bases are TGTGCCAGCAGCTTAGGAGATGGGCCCCAGCATTTT. It yields the protein CASSLGDGPQHF.

This rearrangement joins TRBV2 to TRBJ2-4, with TRBD1 matching 8 bases. The germline V gene encodes CDR1 SNHLY and CDR2 FYNNEI. V shed 11 bases and J 5 bases; nucleotides not matched to a gene: 11. The CDR3 runs 14 residues. Here the CDR3 reads CAGRQGMGQNIQYF. CDR3 bases: TGTGCCGGTCGACAGGGGATGGGACAAAACATTCAGTACTTC.

The rearrangement joins TRBV29-1 to TRBJ1-2; the D is unclear. Germline V gene lookup returns CDR1 SQVTM and CDR2 ANQGSEA. Trimming removed 3 bases at V and 5 bases at J, with 22 bases between. The CDR3 has 16 amino acids. The DNA of the CDR3 is TGCAGCGTTGACCGGCCCGGGGTATCCCTAGCTTATGGCTACACCTTC. This sequence encodes CSVDRPGVSLAYGYTF.

The count of this clone is one. The junction does not match germline at one end; this may be a read error. The rearrangement uses TRBV19 and TRBJ2-7; weak D call: TRBD1 (5 bases). The CDR3 runs 13 residues. CDR1 is LNHDA and CDR2 is SQIVND in the germline V gene (reference sequence). CDR3 protein: CASSWGRSYEQYF. CDR3 in DNA: TGTGCCAGTAGTTGGGGCAGGAGCTACGAGCAATACTTC.

In this sample, this clone turned up a few times. The chain has TRBV4-1 and TRBJ2-2; TRBD2 is a possible D gene (5 bases). The V and J ends lost 7 bases and 4 bases respectively, with 13 bases between them. This CDR3 has 14 amino acids. From germline, CDR1 is MGHRA and CDR2 YSYEKL. The CDR3 spells CASTETGSTGELFF. The CDR3 region has the DNA TGCGCCAGCACCGAGACGGGGAGCACCGGGGAGCTGTTTTTT.

The chain recombines TRBV9 with TRBJ2-4; D is possibly TRBD2 (5 bases). This CDR3 has 11 amino acids. Germline lookup yields CDR1 SGDLS and CDR2 YYNGEE. The germline V and J ends were trimmed by 6 bases and 8 bases, with 9 bases remaining between them. The CDR3 DNA reads TGTGCCAGCAACGACGGGGACATTCAGTACTTC. Its translation is CASNDGDIQYF.

The chain carries TRBV21-1 and TRBJ2-7; the table names TRBD2, a call not compared with the DNA. TRBV21-1 corresponds to a pseudogene. The CDR3 loop spans 21 amino acids. In nucleotides, the CDR3 is TGTGCCAGCAGCAGTCGGCGCGGTCCCGGCAAAACCCCTTGTCCCTCCTACGAGCAGTACTTC. Amino acids: CASSSRRGPGKTPCPSYEQYF.

This chain uses TRBV6-1 with TRBJ1-6; no reliable D call. Trimming took off 2 bases at V and 7 bases at J, with 6 bases between the two ends. There are 13 residues in the CDR3. The germline CDR1 and CDR2 sequences are MNHNS and SASEGT. The CDR3 here is CASSEQANSPLHF. CDR3 in DNA: TGTGCCAGCAGTGAACAGGCAAATTCACCCCTCCACTTT.

This sequence joins TRBV15 and TRBJ1-1; 7 nucleotides agree with TRBD1. The junction had 9 bases not matched to a gene; V was cut back by 9 bases and J by 2 bases. Per the germline V gene, CDR1 is LNHNV and CDR2 is YYDKDF (reference sequence). This CDR3 has 14 residues. CDR3 protein: CATTGTSRNTEAFF. The CDR3 DNA is TGTGCCACGACAGGGACGTCGCGAAACACTGAAGCTTTCTTT.

This clone was seen once. The rearrangement joins TRBV5-1 to TRBJ1-4; TRBD1 might be the D (6 bases). The CDR3 extends over 14 amino acids. Germline CDR1 is SGHRS and CDR2 is YFSETQ. V lost 4 bases, J lost 5 bases, and 12 bases lay in between. CDR3 sequence reads: CASSPGRGNEKLFF. CDR3 coding DNA: TGCGCCAGCAGCCCGGGGAGGGGGAATGAAAAACTGTTTTTT.

The gene calls are TRBV6-1 and TRBJ1-2, with no clear D. This CDR3 has 12 residues. With 2 bases removed from V and 13 bases from J, the gap between germline ends came to 14 bases. CDR1 and CDR2 (germline): MNHNS, SASEGT. CDR3 amino acids: CASSERRSLCTF. CDR3 nucleotide sequence: TGTGCCAGCAGTGAAAGACGGAGTCTCTGCACCTTC.

The rearrangement links TRBV11-2 to TRBJ2-7; D is unclear. This CDR3 contains 14 residues. V was clipped by 0 bases and J by 5 bases, with 11 bases between them. Germline CDR1 SGHAT, CDR2 FQNNGV. This chain's CDR3 is CASSLEHRIDEQYF. The CDR3 DNA is TGTGCCAGCAGCTTAGAGCACAGAATAGACGAGCAGTACTTC.

The sample holds one count of this clone. The chain has TRBV11-2 and TRBJ2-1; 12 nucleotides line up with TRBD2. V shed 4 bases and J 4 bases; nucleotides not matched to a gene: 2. The CDR3 covers 15 residues. CDR1 and CDR2 (germline): SGHAT, FQNNGV. The CDR3 protein is CASSSLAGGYNEQFF. Here the CDR3 DNA reads TGTGCCAGCAGCTCGCTAGCGGGGGGGTACAATGAGCAGTTCTTC.

This clone was counted only a few times. The gene calls are TRBV29-1 and TRBJ1-6; 8 bases match TRBD1. Per the germline V gene, CDR1 is SQVTM and CDR2 is ANQGSEA. The CDR3 is 13 residues long. J gave up 9 bases and V 6 bases, and 7 bases lay outside the gene matches. As DNA, the CDR3 is TGCAGCGTCCGGACAGGGTTGAGTTCACCCCTCCACTTT. The encoded protein is CSVRTGLSSPLHF. Drawing the rest from reference TRBV29-1 and TRBJ1-6, the complete variable domain is SAVISQKPSRDICQRGTSLTIQCQVDSQVTMMFWYRQQPGQSLTLIATANQGSEATYESGFVIDKFPISRPNLTFSTLTVSNMSPEDSSIYLCSVRTGLSSPLHFGNGTRLTVT.

The chain is built from TRBV2 and TRBJ1-1; D perhaps matches TRBD1 (5 bases). This CDR3 has 14 amino acids. The V gene lost 6 bases and the J gene lost 1 base, with 12 bases spanning the gap. The germline V gene has CDR1 SNHLY and CDR2 FYNNEI. DNA of the CDR3: TGTGCCAGCAGAGGTTGGGGGGGGAACACTGAAGCTTTCTTT. Its protein product is CASRGWGGNTEAFF.

The chain links TRBV29-1 to TRBJ1-1; D remains ambiguous. The germline V gene has CDR1 SQVTM and CDR2 ANQGSEA. V lost 4 bases, J lost 1 base, and 10 bases lay in between. The CDR3 consists of 13 residues. CDR3 region: CSVGELPNTEAFF. CDR3 DNA: TGCAGCGTTGGTGAGCTCCCGAACACTGAAGCTTTCTTT.

This clone occurred once. V usage is TRBV7-6 and J usage is TRBJ1-1; the D is unclear. Trimming pared 1 base from V and 7 bases from J, leaving 7 bases between. This CDR3 spans 12 amino acids. Germline V gene sequence: CDR1 SGHVS, CDR2 FNYEAQ. The CDR3 loop is CASSLVSDEAFF. CDR3 DNA sequence: TGTGCCAGCAGCTTAGTTAGCGATGAAGCTTTCTTT.

V is TRBV7-2 and J is TRBJ2-4; 8 bases agree with TRBD1. CDR3 length equals 16 residues. The V gene end was trimmed by 5 bases and the J gene end by 0 bases; junction bases not matched to a gene: 6. Germline CDR1 SGHTA, CDR2 FQGNSA. CDR3 in DNA: TGTGCCAGCAGCCAGGGACAGGCGATAGCCAAAAACATTCAGTACTTC. This sequence encodes CASSQGQAIAKNIQYF.

V and J are TRBV19 and TRBJ1-6, with D possibly matching TRBD1 (5 bases). CDR3 length equals 16 residues. Per germline, CDR1 LNHDA and CDR2 SQIVND (reference sequence). Trimming took off 2 bases at V and 10 bases at J, with 18 bases between the two ends. DNA for the CDR3: TGTGCCAGTAGTATACTGGGGGGAGGGTCCAGATCACCCCTCCACTTT. This translates into CASSILGGGSRSPLHF.

The chain employs TRBV15 and TRBJ1-4, with D maybe TRBD1 (5 bases). Trimming removed 0 bases from V and 3 bases from J, with 8 bases in between. Germline lookup yields CDR1 LNHNV and CDR2 YYDKDF (reference sequence). The CDR3 is made up of 15 amino acids. The CDR3 nucleotides are TGTGCCACCAGCAGAGATATAGGGGCTAATGAAAAACTGTTTTTT. Its translation: CATSRDIGANEKLFF.

In the case of this clone: A junction boundary mismatches the germline segment, possibly from a read error. The chain uses TRBV18 and TRBJ2-2; possibly TRBD2 for D (6 bases). The V gene's germline CDR1 is KGHSH and CDR2 LQKENI. This CDR3 is built from 15 residues. The CDR3 loop reads CASSSPGLVTGELFF. CDR3 nucleotide sequence: TGTGCCAGCTCATCACCGGGACTGGTGACCGGGGAGCTGTTTTTT. The variable domain in full, completed from reference TRBV18 and TRBJ2-2, reads NAGVMQNPRHLVRRRGQEARLRCSPMKGHSHVYWYRQLPEEGLKFMVYLQKENIIDESGMPKERFSAEFPKEGPSILRIQQVVRGDSAAYFCASSSPGLVTGELFFGEGSRLTVL.

V usage is TRBV19 and J usage is TRBJ1-5, with TRBD1 as a possible D gene (5 bases). The ends were cut back, 5 bases at V and 3 bases at J, with 17 bases in the middle. Germline V gives CDR1 LNHDA, CDR2 SQIVND (reference sequence). The CDR3 totals 16 residues. This CDR3 is CASSPRGGVNNQPQHF. The CDR3 nucleotides are TGTGCCAGTAGTCCGCGGGGAGGGGTCAACAATCAGCCCCAGCATTTT.

This clone came up a few times. V is TRBV28 and J is TRBJ1-5, with a weak D call TRBD1 (6 bases). V lost 5 bases and J lost 1, with 18 bases in between. CDR1 is MDHEN, CDR2 SYDVKM, per germline. This CDR3 has 17 amino acids. The CDR3 nucleotides read TGTGCCAGCAGTCCGCCCAACAGGGTTAGGAGCAATCAGCCCCAGCATTTT. Translation: CASSPPNRVRSNQPQHF. Full variable domain (missing parts from reference TRBV28 and TRBJ1-5): DVKVTQSSRYLVKRTGEKVFLECVQDMDHENMFWYRQDPGLGLRLIYFSYDVKMKEKGDIPEGYSVSREKKERFSLILESASTNQTSMYLCASSPPNRVRSNQPQHFGDGTRLSIL.

In this sample, this clone turned up a few times. The chain employs TRBV5-1 and TRBJ2-1; possible D gene TRBD2, 6 bases. Trimming removed 0 bases from V and 3 bases from J, with 10 bases in between. CDR3 size: 15 residues. CDR1 and CDR2 from the germline V gene are SGHRS and YFSETQ. CDR3 in DNA: TGCGCCAGCAGCTTGGCGGGGGAATTCTACAATGAGCAGTTCTTC. Its translation is CASSLAGEFYNEQFF. Variable domain in full (rest from reference TRBV5-1 and TRBJ2-1): KAGVTQTPRYLIKTRGQQVTLSCSPISGHRSVSWYQQTPGQGLQFLFEYFSETQRNKGNFPGRFSGRQFSNSRSEMNVSTLELGDSALYLCASSLAGEFYNEQFFGPGTRLTVL.